This T cell receptor (beta chain) was sequenced for a study of T-cell memory formation after mild COVID-19. A single record per CDR3 protein comes from TCRdb applying MiXCR to the 5' RACE reads. The sample includes approximately 230,000 distinct CDR3 sequences, less than 20% of them seen just once. The CDR3 sequence is 19 residues long. The V gene end was trimmed by 8 bases and the J gene end by 4 bases; junction bases not matched to a gene: 24. CDR1 is LGHDT, CDR2 YNNKEL, per germline (reference sequence). The specimen sequenced was PBMCs or a T cell subset sorted from them (not recorded which). The TCR comes from a man younger than 35 who had mild COVID-19 (a few samples of this study predate the infection). Cell type and time point are not known. The rearrangement joins TRBV3-1 to TRBJ1-1; 8 bases map to TRBD1. The CDR3 nucleotides read TGTGCCAGCCGAGCCCCGGGGACAGGCAGCCTGGTCATGGGCACTGAAGCTTTCTTT. This gives the protein CASRAPGTGSLVMGTEAFF. The full variable domain, in which reference TRBV3-1 and TRBJ1-1 provide the parts outside the CDR3, is DTAVSQTPKYLVTQMGNDKSIKCEQNLGHDTMYWYKQDSKKFLKIMFSYNNKELIINETVPNRFSPKSPDKAHLNLHINSLELGDSAVYFCASRAPGTGSLVMGTEAFFGQGTRLTVV.